This T cell receptor (beta chain) appears in the sequencing data of a study of blood T cell repertoires in COVID-19. The wider study: Sample material is recorded as cDNA or gDNA derived from T cells, B-cell-depleted T cells, or PBMCs.

The assay was immunoSEQ multiplex PCR, and TCRdb's table has in-frame clones only and misses some. Of 60,000 to 75,000 clones in the sample, about nine tenths were seen once. Germline V gene data show CDR1 as KGHSH and CDR2 as LQKENI. This CDR3 contains 16 residues. The ends lost 0 bases at V and 6 bases at J; junction bases unmatched: 6. The clonotype comes from a human donor in a cohort sampled during active COVID-19. The chain uses TRBV18 and TRBJ2-1; 9 nucleotides agree with TRBD2. Sample: peripheral blood. CDR3 amino acids: CASSPPDRREGNEQFF. As DNA, the CDR3 is TGTGCCAGCTCACCACCCGATAGGCGGGAGGGCAATGAGCAGTTCTTC. The variable domain in full, with the rest retrieved from reference TRBV18 and TRBJ2-1, is NAGVMQNPRHLVRRRGQEARLRCSPMKGHSHVYWYRQLPEEGLKFMVYLQKENIIDESGMPKERFSAEFPKEGPSILRIQQVVRGDSAAYFCASSPPDRREGNEQFFGPGTRLTVL.